The 20 T cell receptor beta chains below all came from one sample that was sequenced in a study of radiotherapy plus CTLA-4 blockade in lung cancer. Produced via immunoSEQ multiplex PCR; TCRdb's table is partial and in-frame only. The sample records tens of thousands of clones, approximately 86% being singletons. This sample comprised peripheral blood, obtained from a patient treated with radiotherapy plus ipilimumab. Receptor source: a human donor with non-small cell lung cancer that progressed on radiotherapy plus ipilimumab.

V and J are TRBV20-1 and TRBJ1-1; TRBD1 might be the D (5 bases). Per germline, CDR1 DFQATT and CDR2 SNEGSKA (reference sequence). CDR3 length: 10 residues. CDR3 in amino acids: CSGGWTEAFF. The CDR3 DNA reads as TGCAGCGGGGGGTGGACTGAAGCTTTCTTT.

V gene TRBV5-8 combines with J gene TRBJ1-2; the D gene is possibly TRBD1 (6 bases). The CDR3 is 12 residues long. In germline, CDR1 is SGHTS, CDR2 YDEGEE. Deletions cut 0 bases from V and 7 bases from J, with 7 bases between. CDR3 protein: CASSLAQGGYTF. The CDR3 region has the DNA TGTGCCAGCAGCTTGGCACAGGGTGGCTACACCTTC.

The V gene is TRBV11-2, the J gene TRBJ1-3; D ambiguous. Trimming took off 2 bases at V and 0 bases at J, with 11 bases between the two ends. This CDR3 comprises 16 residues. Germline V gene data show CDR1 as SGHAT and CDR2 as FQNNGV. CDR3 protein: CASSLFFGSSGNTIYF. DNA of the CDR3: TGTGCCAGCAGCTTATTTTTCGGCAGCTCTGGAAACACCATATATTTT.

This clone occurred once. The genes are TRBV4-1 and TRBJ1-4, with 7 bases identical to TRBD1. The CDR3 spans 17 residues. Germline V CDR1 and CDR2: MGHRA, YSYEKL. J was trimmed by 4 bases and V by 1 base; bases with no gene match: 9. CDR3 DNA sequence: TGCGCCAGCAGCCAAGGACAGGGTGTAAGCTATAATGAAAAACTGTTTTTT. This codes for CASSQGQGVSYNEKLFF.

The chain couples TRBV5-1 to TRBJ1-2, with 11 bases aligning to TRBD1. The length of the CDR3 is 14 residues. Germline lookup yields CDR1 SGHRS and CDR2 YFSETQ. V lost 3 bases and J lost 8; bases outside the gene matches: 6. The CDR3 here is CASSYGQGARGYTF. As DNA, the CDR3 is TGCGCCAGCAGCTATGGACAGGGGGCGCGGGGCTACACCTTC. The whole variable domain, filled in from reference TRBV5-1 and TRBJ1-2, reads KAGVTQTPRYLIKTRGQQVTLSCSPISGHRSVSWYQQTPGQGLQFLFEYFSETQRNKGNFPGRFSGRQFSNSRSEMNVSTLELGDSALYLCASSYGQGARGYTFGSGTRLTVV.

The chain couples TRBV7-8 to TRBJ2-5; tentative D call: TRBD1 (5 bases). The CDR3 contains 16 residues. The V gene's germline CDR1 is SGHVS and CDR2 FQNEAQ. The ends were cut back, 2 bases at V and 1 base at J, with 14 bases in the middle. CDR3: CASSLSRQPVQETQYF. The CDR3 DNA reads as TGTGCCAGCAGCTTATCGAGACAGCCAGTCCAAGAGACCCAGTACTTC.

The rearrangement joins TRBV29-1 to TRBJ2-7; perhaps TRBD1 as D (5 bases). Trimming pared 5 bases from V and 4 bases from J, leaving 15 bases between. Germline V gives CDR1 SQVTM, CDR2 ANQGSEA. The CDR3 is 13 residues long. In DNA, the CDR3 is TGCAGCGTTATTGGGGCAAAGGGGTACGAGCAGTACTTC. It yields the protein CSVIGAKGYEQYF.

This clone was observed once. A junction end diverges from the germline sequence, so it may reflect a read error. The chain employs TRBV9 and TRBJ2-2; the D gene is possibly TRBD1 (5 bases). This CDR3 is 15 amino acids long. From germline, CDR1 is SGDLS and CDR2 YYNGEE. The CDR3 DNA reads as TGTGCCAGCTGCGTTGGGCAGGGTATGGCCGGGGAGCTGTTTTTT. Protein: CASCVGQGMAGELFF.

The CDR3 here is CASSMGTALNYNSPLHF. The CDR3 DNA is TGTGCCAGTAGTATGGGGACAGCCCTAAACTATAATTCACCCCTCCACTTT. The chain is built from TRBV19 and TRBJ1-6, with 7 bases lining up with TRBD1. The trim removed 3 bases at V and 3 bases at J, leaving 8 bases unmatched. Germline V CDR1 and CDR2: LNHDA, SQIVND (reference sequence). This CDR3 region has 17 residues. Together with reference TRBV19 and TRBJ1-6, the CDR3 gives the full variable domain: DGGITQSPKYLFRKEGQNVTLSCEQNLNHDAMYWYRQDPGQGLRLIYYSQIVNDFQKGDIAEGYSVSREKKESFPLTVTSAQKNPTAFYLCASSMGTALNYNSPLHFGNGTRLTVT.

The chain is built from TRBV5-1 and TRBJ1-1, with D unresolved. Germline lookup yields CDR1 SGHRS and CDR2 YFSETQ. V was trimmed by 3 bases and J by 1 base, leaving 7 bases between them. This CDR3 contains 13 residues. The CDR3 DNA sequence: TGCGCCAGCAGCTCAACCCAGAACACTGAAGCTTTCTTT. The encoded protein is CASSSTQNTEAFF.

The rearrangement joins TRBV4-3 to TRBJ1-3; D is perhaps TRBD1 (6 bases). V dropped 3 bases and J dropped 4 bases, with 25 bases sitting between them. The CDR3 has 19 amino acids. Germline V lookup: CDR1 LGHNA, CDR2 YSLEER. CDR3 residues: CASSQRVWGLNRDGNTIYF. CDR3 nucleotides: TGCGCCAGCAGCCAGCGGGTATGGGGGTTAAACAGGGACGGAAACACCATATATTTT.

The chain joins TRBV23-1 to TRBJ2-7, with 8 positions matching TRBD1. TRBV23-1 is an open reading frame, and its role is uncertain. V was pared by 6 bases and J by 5 bases, with 6 bases of the junction left unmatched. CDR3 length: 13 amino acids. The CDR3 DNA reads as TGCGCCAGCAGCCCCGGACAGGGTCACGAGCAGTACTTC. This encodes CASSPGQGHEQYF.

V and J are TRBV11-3 and TRBJ1-2; possibly TRBD1 for D (6 bases). Looked up from germline, CDR1 is SGHNT and CDR2 is YENEEA. This CDR3 spans 14 amino acids. V lost 3 bases to trimming and J lost 4 bases, with 12 bases between them. CDR3: CASSLRAGAYGYTF. In DNA form, the CDR3 reads TGTGCCAGCAGCTTGCGGGCGGGGGCCTATGGCTACACCTTC.

This chain joins TRBV7-3 and TRBJ1-6; D perhaps matches TRBD1 (6 bases). Per germline, CDR1 SGHTA and CDR2 FQGTGA. Trimming removed 0 bases from V and 8 bases from J, with 11 bases in between. The CDR3 has 15 amino acids. The CDR3 region is CASSLTGGQDSPLHF. The CDR3 DNA reads TGTGCCAGCAGCTTAACGGGGGGACAAGATTCACCCCTCCACTTT. Full variable domain (outside the CDR3, taken from reference TRBV7-3 and TRBJ1-6): GAGVSQTPSNKVTEKGKYVELRCDPISGHTALYWYRQSLGQGPEFLIYFQGTGAADDSGLPNDRFFAVRPEGSVSTLKIQRTERGDSAVYLCASSLTGGQDSPLHFGNGTRLTVT.

The table lists this clone with a count of one. The CDR3 DNA reads as TGTGCCAGCACCTCTCCGAGGGGAGATAGCAATCAGCCCCAGCATTTT. Its translation: CASTSPRGDSNQPQHF. The rearrangement uses TRBV28 and TRBJ1-5, with D possibly being TRBD1 (5 bases). Trimming took off 7 bases at V and 0 bases at J, with 16 bases between the two ends. The CDR3 consists of 16 residues. Germline V gene data show CDR1 as MDHEN and CDR2 as SYDVKM.

This rearrangement joins TRBV9 to TRBJ2-7, with D possibly matching TRBD2 (6 bases). Trimming cost V 4 bases and J 9 bases, with 14 bases left between them. The CDR3 spans 12 residues. Germline CDR1 SGDLS, CDR2 YYNGEE. CDR3 loop: CASSKEVGRQYF. In nucleotides, the CDR3 is TGTGCCAGCAGCAAGGAGGTCGGGAGGCAGTACTTC.

The table lists this clone with a few counts. The V and J genes are TRBV18 and TRBJ2-7; D is perhaps TRBD2 (5 bases). CDR1 KGHSH and CDR2 LQKENI come from the germline V gene. V lost 3 bases, J lost 0 bases, and 6 bases lay in between. The CDR3 totals 13 residues. The DNA for the CDR3 is TGTGCCAGCTCACCGGGGAGCTCCTACGAGCAGTACTTC. Amino acid sequence: CASSPGSSYEQYF.

This clone was counted a single time. This CDR3 is CASTKSWTENLIYGYTF. In DNA, the CDR3 is TGTGCCAGCACCAAAAGTTGGACAGAGAACCTGATCTATGGCTACACCTTC. The rearrangement links TRBV28 to TRBJ1-2, with a tentative D call TRBD1 (6 bases). CDR1 and CDR2 (germline): MDHEN, SYDVKM. Trimming shortened V by 7 bases and J by 4 bases, and 25 bases separated the two germline ends. The CDR3 spans 17 residues.

The V and J genes are TRBV28 and TRBJ1-3; D gene ambiguous. The germline CDR1 and CDR2 sequences are MDHEN and SYDVKM. The CDR3 runs 13 residues. Trimming took off 7 bases at V and 4 bases at J, with 11 bases between the two ends. The CDR3 spells CASTAGWGNTIYF. CDR3 sequence (DNA): TGTGCCAGCACCGCCGGGTGGGGAAACACCATATATTTT.

The rearrangement uses TRBV7-9 and TRBJ2-5; D call uncertain. The V end was cut by 4 bases, the J end by 5 bases, with 11 bases between. The germline V gene has CDR1 SEHNR and CDR2 FQNEAQ (reference sequence). The CDR3 is made up of 13 amino acids. This chain's CDR3 is CASSSLGRETQYF. Here the CDR3 DNA reads TGTGCCAGCAGCTCCCTAGGGCGGGAGACCCAGTACTTC.